Sequencing of this T cell receptor beta chain was carried out in a study of T cells in Graves' hyperthyroidism and ophthalmopathy. This CDR3 is 14 amino acids long. V was clipped by 4 bases and J by 4 bases; unmatched bases: 3. Germline V lookup: CDR1 MRHNA, CDR2 SNTAGT. Regions amplified from RNA transcripts were the TCR beta CDR3 regions. The HTBI primer set was used in a first-round RT-PCR of the TCR CDR3. TCRdb independently ran MiXCR on the multiplex PCR reads; one entry per CDR3 protein. The sample contains about 500,000 distinct CDR3 sequences, approximately 16% of which appear only once. Patients aged 18 to 65 had newly diagnosed hyperthyroidism that had lasted under 2 months. In its sample, this clonotype was seen a few times.

The specimen sequenced was blood. This receptor was identified in a woman aged 18 to 35 with Graves' hyperthyroidism. V gene TRBV6-4 combines with J gene TRBJ2-1, with 8 bases lining up with TRBD2. This chain's CDR3 is CASSVGGGYNEQFF. CDR3 nucleotides: TGTGCCAGCAGTGTCGGGGGGGGGTACAATGAGCAGTTCTTC.